This TCR beta chain originates from a study of control samples from healthy donors and cancer patients. J lost 0 bases, V lost 4 bases, and 3 bases had no gene match. The CDR3 contains 14 residues. CDR1 and CDR2 from the germline V gene are SGHRS and YFSETQ. Sequencing used immunoSEQ multiplex PCR; TCRdb keeps in-frame clones, though not all of them. The data show 170,000 or so clones, 80% to 95% seen once. The source is a man younger than 35 in good health. Material: blood. The chain joins TRBV5-1 to TRBJ2-5; 7 bases line up with TRBD1. DNA of the CDR3: TGCGCCAGCAGCCTGGGACAGAACCAAGAGACCCAGTACTTC. Translation gives CASSLGQNQETQYF.